What follows describes a single T cell receptor (beta chain). No antigen is known for it. The PCR ran on 60 Vbeta and 13 Jbeta primers. Using immunoSEQ multiplex PCR, the repertoire was profiled, and TCRdb retains in-frame clones only, with some absent. The data hold more than 90,000 clones, with approximately 58% observed a single time. The data were taken from a study of cytomegalovirus exposure and HLA in healthy donors. As for the study in general: A preliminary data release comprised about 85 million unique TCRs obtained from HLA-typed donors. For the approximately 400 genotyped donors, about 79% fell within the Caucasian-associated ancestry cluster. Study findings and constraints: As a later analysis revealed, most CMV-associated TCR beta chains appeared HLA-restricted. Reported findings show TCR beta sequences accurately forecast HLA-A and HLA-B alleles in most subjects.

CDR3 length: 15 residues. Per germline, CDR1 MNHEY and CDR2 SMNVEV (reference sequence). J lost 7 bases, V lost 4 bases, and 4 bases had no gene match. What was sequenced was PBMCs. This clonotype was obtained from a woman aged 30 to 39 in good health and CMV-seronegative. V gene TRBV27 combines with J gene TRBJ2-1; 13 bases are shared with TRBD2. The CDR3 DNA follows: TGTGCCAGCAGTTCCGGGACTAGCGGGATGAATGAGCAGTTCTTC. Encoded protein: CASSSGTSGMNEQFF.